This passage covers 9 T cell receptor beta chains from one sample sequenced in a study of PD-L1 blockade in urothelial cancer (dated by TCRdb to between 2016 and 2019). The library relied on the immunoSEQ multiplex PCR assay. TCRdb obtained this table from immuneACCESS and retained in-frame rearrangements with V and J assigned. These tables miss some clones; where compared with another copy, unresolved V genes account for less than half of the shortfall, and the remainder is unexplained. This sample is represented by 35,000 to 50,000 clones; about four fifths of them were singletons. Around 2.5% of the sample comes from the top ten. This specimen was PBMCs, taken around atezolizumab (anti-PD-L1) treatment. Receptors were obtained from a man in his 70s with urothelial cancer.

V and J are TRBV2 and TRBJ1-2, with D hard to call. The V end lost 5 bases, the J end lost 0 bases, and 22 bases lay between the germline ends. CDR1 is SNHLY and CDR2 is FYNNEI in the germline V gene. The CDR3 is 18 residues long. Here the CDR3 reads CASSPLRTQAPSNYGYTF. The CDR3, as DNA: TGTGCCAGCAGTCCCCTAAGGACTCAGGCTCCATCTAACTATGGCTACACCTTC.

The rearrangement joins TRBV5-5 to TRBJ1-2; TRBD1 might be the D (6 bases). The V and J ends lost 3 bases and 2 bases respectively, with 11 bases between them. Per the germline V gene, CDR1 is SGHKS and CDR2 is YYEKEE (reference sequence). The CDR3 length is 14 residues. As DNA, the CDR3 is TGTGCCAGCAGCTCAGGGGTGGAGAACTATGGCTACACCTTC. This codes for CASSSGVENYGYTF.

The chain recombines TRBV14 with TRBJ2-2; D gene uncertain. The length of the CDR3 is 13 residues. The germline V gene encodes CDR1 SGHDN and CDR2 FVKESK. V was pared by 4 bases and J by 4 bases, with 7 bases between. For the CDR3, the DNA is TGTGCCAGCAGCCCCCAGGCCACCGGGGAGCTGTTTTTT. Protein: CASSPQATGELFF.

V usage is TRBV7-3 and J usage is TRBJ1-1; 7 bases fit TRBD1. V trimming: 5 bases; J trimming: 6 bases; junction bases outside the gene matches: 9. This CDR3 comprises 14 residues. Germline CDR1 is SGHTA and CDR2 is FQGTGA. The CDR3 is CASSPTGRSAEAFF. CDR3 DNA: TGTGCCAGCAGCCCGACAGGGCGAAGCGCTGAAGCTTTCTTT.

There are a few counts of this clone. The CDR3 protein is CASSLSAGGSYNEQFF. DNA for the CDR3: TGTGCCAGCAGTTTATCGGCGGGAGGGTCATACAATGAGCAGTTCTTC. This chain joins TRBV27 and TRBJ2-1; TRBD2 matches at 9 bases. The CDR3 has 16 amino acids. The V gene's germline CDR1 is MNHEY and CDR2 SMNVEV (reference sequence). V lost 0 bases to trimming and J lost 4 bases; unmatched junction nucleotides: 4.

This chain connects TRBV4-3 to TRBJ1-1; D gene ambiguous. Germline V gene sequence: CDR1 LGHNA, CDR2 YSLEER. Deletions cut 0 bases from V and 1 base from J, with 6 bases between. The CDR3 covers 14 residues. CDR3 sequence reads: CASSQDLQNTEAFF. The DNA of the CDR3 is TGCGCCAGCAGCCAAGACTTACAGAACACTGAAGCTTTCTTT.

The V gene is TRBV5-1, the J gene TRBJ1-1; a weak D match, TRBD1 (6 bases). The CDR3 length is 16 residues. The V gene's germline CDR1 is SGHRS and CDR2 YFSETQ. V was clipped by 4 bases and J by 0 bases, with 16 bases between them. CDR3 sequence reads: CASSIGQTQMNTEAFF. For the CDR3, the DNA is TGCGCCAGCAGCATCGGACAGACCCAAATGAACACTGAAGCTTTCTTT.

This chain joins TRBV27 and TRBJ2-3; maybe TRBD2 (7 bases). Germline-derived CDR1 and CDR2 are MNHEY and SMNVEV (reference sequence). V was trimmed by 6 bases and J by 1 base, leaving 17 bases between them. This CDR3 has 16 amino acids. CDR3 sequence (DNA): TGTGCCAGCAGCTCGAGGGGGGGATCAGGCACAGATACGCAGTATTTT. Translated, it gives CASSSRGGSGTDTQYF.

The chain is built from TRBV18 and TRBJ1-1; the match to TRBD1 covers 11 bases. J gave up 6 bases and V 3 bases, and 3 bases lay outside the gene matches. Germline CDR1 and CDR2: KGHSH and LQKENI. The CDR3 is made up of 14 amino acids. Here the CDR3 DNA reads TGTGCCAGCTCACCCGGGACAGGGGGGGCTGAAGCTTTCTTT. Translation gives CASSPGTGGAEAFF.